This T cell receptor beta chain is from a study of CD8 T cells in Susac syndrome. RNA, at roughly 0.45 to 1 ug, was reverse transcribed with random hexamers. A single record per CDR3 protein comes from TCRdb applying MiXCR to the immunoSEQ multiplex PCR reads. Altogether about 120,000 distinct CDR3 sequences are present, just under 95% being singletons, with the ten largest covering around 0.28%. The TCR sequence derives from a human donor with Susac syndrome. The sample was CD8+ T cells from PBMCs.

The CDR3: CASTGTAYEQYF. As DNA, the CDR3 is TGTGCCAGTACCGGGACAGCCTACGAGCAGTACTTC. The V gene is TRBV19, the J gene TRBJ2-7, with 7 bases identical to TRBD1. The CDR3 is made up of 12 amino acids. Germline V gene lookup returns CDR1 LNHDA and CDR2 SQIVND (reference sequence). V lost 7 bases to trimming and J lost 2 bases; unmatched junction nucleotides: 2.